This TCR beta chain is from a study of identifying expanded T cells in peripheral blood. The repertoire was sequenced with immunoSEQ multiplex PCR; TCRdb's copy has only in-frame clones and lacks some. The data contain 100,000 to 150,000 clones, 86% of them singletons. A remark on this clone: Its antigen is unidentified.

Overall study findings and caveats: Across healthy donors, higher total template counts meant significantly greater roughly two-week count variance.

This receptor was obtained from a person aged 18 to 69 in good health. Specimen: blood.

CDR3 region: CASSLLGAGANVLTF. The CDR3 nucleotides read TGTGCCAGCAGTTTATTAGGGGCTGGGGCCAACGTCCTGACTTTC. The chain carries TRBV27 and TRBJ2-6, with D possibly TRBD1 on 5 matching bases. V lost 1 base and J 2 bases, leaving 6 bases between the germline ends. CDR3 size: 15 residues. Germline V gene lookup returns CDR1 MNHEY and CDR2 SMNVEV (reference sequence).